The T cell receptor (beta chain) described here comes from a study of cytomegalovirus exposure and HLA in healthy donors. The germline V and J ends were trimmed by 8 bases and 0 bases, with 8 bases remaining between them. Germline loops: CDR1 MNHEY, CDR2 SMNVEV (reference sequence). The CDR3 has 14 residues. A multiplex PCR was run with 60 Vbeta primers and 13 Jbeta primers. Here immunoSEQ multiplex PCR was the method, and the copy in TCRdb shows in-frame clones only, minus some. The sample has 100,000 to 150,000 clones; roughly 76% are singletons. The sequenced sample consisted of PBMCs. This sequence joins TRBV27 and TRBJ2-6; D gene uncertain. This receptor was identified in a woman in her sixties in good health and CMV-seropositive. The CDR3 coding sequence is TGTGCCAGCTCGCAGTCCTCTGGGGCCAACGTCCTGACTTTC. Its translation is CASSQSSGANVLTF. Full variable domain (outside the CDR3, taken from reference TRBV27 and TRBJ2-6): EAQVTQNPRYLITVTGKKLTVTCSQNMNHEYMSWYRQDPGLGLRQIYYSMNVEVTDKGDVPEGYKVSRKEKRNFPLILESPSPNQTSLYFCASSQSSGANVLTFGAGSRLTVL.